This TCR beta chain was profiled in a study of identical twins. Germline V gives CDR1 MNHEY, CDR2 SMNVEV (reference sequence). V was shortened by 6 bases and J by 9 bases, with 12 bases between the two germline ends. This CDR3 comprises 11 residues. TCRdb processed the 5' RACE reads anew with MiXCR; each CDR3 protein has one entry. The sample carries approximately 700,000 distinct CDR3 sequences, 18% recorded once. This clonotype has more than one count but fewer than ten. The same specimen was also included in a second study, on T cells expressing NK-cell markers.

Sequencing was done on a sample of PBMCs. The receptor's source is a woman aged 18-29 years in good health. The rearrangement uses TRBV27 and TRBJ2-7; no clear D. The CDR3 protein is CASRGFKGQYF. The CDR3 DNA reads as TGTGCCAGCAGGGGGTTCAAGGGGCAGTACTTC.